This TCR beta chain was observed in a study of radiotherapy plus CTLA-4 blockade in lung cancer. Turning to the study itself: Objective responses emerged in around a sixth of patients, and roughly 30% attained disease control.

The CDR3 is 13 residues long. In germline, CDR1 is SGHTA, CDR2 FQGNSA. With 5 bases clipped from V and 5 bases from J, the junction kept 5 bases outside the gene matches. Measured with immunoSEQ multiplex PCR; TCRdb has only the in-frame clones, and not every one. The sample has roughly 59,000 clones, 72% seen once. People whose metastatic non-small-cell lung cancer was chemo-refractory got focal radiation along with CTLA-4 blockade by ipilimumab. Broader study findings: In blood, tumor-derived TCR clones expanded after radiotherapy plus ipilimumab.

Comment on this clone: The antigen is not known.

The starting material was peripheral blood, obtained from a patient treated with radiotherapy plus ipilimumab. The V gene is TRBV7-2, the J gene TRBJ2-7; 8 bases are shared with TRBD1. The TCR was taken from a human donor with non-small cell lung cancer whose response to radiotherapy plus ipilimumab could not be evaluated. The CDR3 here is CASSTGQGNEQYF. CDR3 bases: TGTGCCAGCAGCACCGGACAGGGCAACGAGCAGTACTTC.